The source of this T cell receptor beta chain is a study of PD-L1 blockade in urothelial cancer. With 2 bases removed from V and 9 bases from J, the gap between germline ends came to 11 bases. CDR1 is MDHEN, CDR2 SYDVKM, per germline. This CDR3 has 13 residues. Indicated time point: pretreatment peripheral blood. Samples spanned pretreatment and treatment, with 1 to 8 time points per patient. TCRdb's copy holds only in-frame clones and misses some; the assay was immunoSEQ multiplex PCR. The top ten hold approximately 14% of the sample, which has approximately 56,000 clones, roughly 85% seen once. J is TRBJ2-1 and V is TRBV28, with D maybe TRBD2 (6 bases). Material: PBMCs, obtained around atezolizumab (anti-PD-L1) treatment. The origin of this receptor is a man in his 70s with urothelial cancer. The chain's CDR3 is CASSLGGRGEQFF. The CDR3, as DNA: TGTGCCAGCAGTTTAGGGGGGAGAGGTGAGCAGTTCTTC.